The rows below give T cell receptor beta chains drawn from one sample of a study of graft-versus-host responses after intestinal transplantation. Sequenced by immunoSEQ multiplex PCR; TCRdb stores in-frame clones only, minus some. The profile shows about 38,000 clones, less than 90% of them singletons. The material was PBMCs, obtained less than 1,400 days after transplant. The source is a human patient who received an intestinal transplant, so some T cells may come from the graft donor. Each CDR3 is given with its conserved first and last residue. The order of the fields is clone size, CDR3 length, D gene, J gene, V gene, CDR3 DNA, CDR3 protein. A D gene is named only where the DNA matches it firmly. Size is stated for part of the rows, as once, few or many counts, or as a class when the clone is expanded.

size: -
length: 14
D: -
J: TRBJ1-5
V: TRBV6-5
DNA: TGTGCCAGCTCCTCATACGGGACCAATCAGCCCCAGCATTTT
CDR3: CASSSYGTNQPQHF

size: few
length: 13
D: -
J: TRBJ1-5
V: TRBV7-9
DNA: TGTGCCAGCAGCTTAGCGCGGGATCAGCCCCAGCATTTT
CDR3: CASSLARDQPQHF

size: -
length: 16
D: -
J: TRBJ2-5
V: TRBV27
DNA: TGTGCCAGCAGTACAAGCCCCAGGGTCCAGGGACGGACCCAGTACTTC
CDR3: CASSTSPRVQGRTQYF

size: -
length: 16
D: TRBD2
J: TRBJ2-3
V: TRBV28
DNA: TGTGCCAGCAGTTTCGGTAGCGGGAGGTCCACAGATACGCAGTATTTT
CDR3: CASSFGSGRSTDTQYF

size: -
length: 14
D: -
J: TRBJ2-1
V: TRBV9
DNA: TGTGCCAGCAGCGCCCCCCAGGGGGGGAATGAGCAGTTCTTC
CDR3: CASSAPQGGNEQFF

size: once
length: 13
D: TRBD1
J: TRBJ2-2
V: TRBV25-1
DNA: TGTGCCAGCAGTGAAGTCCCGGACAGGGGGTTGTTTTTT
CDR3: CASSEVPDRGLFF

size: -
length: 15
D: -
J: TRBJ2-5
V: TRBV6-1
DNA: TGTGCCAGCACCGAGAAGGAAGCGGGTCGGGAGACCCAGTACTTC
CDR3: CASTEKEAGRETQYF

size: -
length: 15
D: -
J: TRBJ2-2
V: TRBV5-4
DNA: TGTGCCAGCAGCTTGAGAGCGGTCCGTACCGGGGAGCTGTTTTTT
CDR3: CASSLRAVRTGELFF

size: -
length: 14
D: -
J: TRBJ1-3
V: TRBV30
DNA: TGTGCCTGGACCCGGCGGGGGTCTGGAAACACCATATATTTT
CDR3: CAWTRRGSGNTIYF

size: -
length: 13
D: TRBD1
J: TRBJ2-7
V: TRBV18
DNA: TGTGCCAGCTCACCCGACAGGGCCGGCGAGCAGTACTTC
CDR3: CASSPDRAGEQYF

size: once
length: 14
D: -
J: TRBJ1-2
V: TRBV10-3
DNA: TGTGCCATCAGTGAAAAAGGAACAGCCTATGGCTACACCTTC
CDR3: CAISEKGTAYGYTF

size: -
length: 11
D: -
J: TRBJ1-1
V: TRBV6-1
DNA: TGTGCCAGCAAGGCCAGAAGGGAAGCTTTCTTT
CDR3: CASKARREAFF

size: -
length: 16
D: -
J: TRBJ1-2
V: TRBV5-1
DNA: TGCGCCAGCAGCTTGATCGTTGGGGGGGCAGGGGAGGGCTACACCTTC
CDR3: CASSLIVGGAGEGYTF

size: -
length: 11
D: -
J: TRBJ1-4
V: TRBV28
DNA: TGTGCCAGCAGTTTAGGTGAAAAACTGTTTTTT
CDR3: CASSLGEKLFF

size: -
length: 15
D: -
J: TRBJ1-5
V: TRBV28
DNA: TGTGCCAGCAGTTTGGGCTCAGGGCTCAATCAGCCCCAGCATTTT
CDR3: CASSLGSGLNQPQHF

size: -
length: 14
D: -
J: TRBJ2-1
V: TRBV4-2
DNA: TGTGCCAGCAGCCAAGATTCTAGCCTAAATCAGCAGTTCTTC
CDR3: CASSQDSSLNQQFF

size: -
length: 13
D: -
J: TRBJ2-2
V: TRBV5-1
DNA: TGCGCCAGCAGCCCCGAGAACACCGGGGAGCTGTTTTTT
CDR3: CASSPENTGELFF

size: -
length: 14
D: TRBD1
J: TRBJ1-3
V: TRBV9
DNA: TGTGCCAGCAGCCCGGGGACAGCCGGAAACACCATATATTTT
CDR3: CASSPGTAGNTIYF

size: -
length: 13
D: -
J: TRBJ2-5
V: TRBV2
DNA: TGTGCCAGCAGGGGGCGCGGGCAAGAGACCCAGTACTTC
CDR3: CASRGRGQETQYF

size: -
length: 12
D: -
J: TRBJ2-5
V: TRBV28
DNA: TGTGCCAGCAGTTACTCTCCTTCTACCCAGTACTTC
CDR3: CASSYSPSTQYF

size: -
length: 15
D: TRBD1
J: TRBJ2-7
V: TRBV7-8
DNA: TGTGCCAGCAGCCTACTCGGGACAGGGGTCTACGAGCAGTACTTC
CDR3: CASSLLGTGVYEQYF

size: few
length: 15
D: TRBD1
J: TRBJ2-7
V: TRBV28
DNA: TGTGCCAGCAGTTTTAACAGGGGGAGGACCTACGAGCAGTACTTC
CDR3: CASSFNRGRTYEQYF

size: -
length: 15
D: -
J: TRBJ1-5
V: TRBV19
DNA: TGTGCCAGTAGTATAGGCGACCTCCCGAATCAGCCCCAGCATTTT
CDR3: CASSIGDLPNQPQHF

size: -
length: 16
D: TRBD2
J: TRBJ2-7
V: TRBV5-1
DNA: TGCGCCAGCAGCTTGGACCCTAGCGGGGGACCCTACGAGCAGTACTTC
CDR3: CASSLDPSGGPYEQYF

size: -
length: 15
D: -
J: TRBJ2-1
V: TRBV19
DNA: TGTGCCAGTAGTATAGTGTTCGGGGAATACAATGAGCAGTTCTTC
CDR3: CASSIVFGEYNEQFF

size: once
length: 15
D: -
J: TRBJ2-2
V: TRBV7-8
DNA: TGTGCCAGCAGCTTAGAACCAGGAAACACCGGGGAGCTGTTTTTT
CDR3: CASSLEPGNTGELFF

size: few
length: 16
D: -
J: TRBJ2-3
V: TRBV5-1
DNA: TGCGCCAGCAGCTTGGAACACGACCTTAGCACAGATACGCAGTATTTT
CDR3: CASSLEHDLSTDTQYF

size: -
length: 13
D: -
J: TRBJ2-2
V: TRBV9
DNA: TGTGCCAGCAGCGGCCGATACACCGGGGAGCTGTTTTTT
CDR3: CASSGRYTGELFF

size: -
length: 15
D: -
J: TRBJ1-1
V: TRBV5-1
DNA: TGCGCCAGCAGCGCGACAGGTGCTATGAACACTGAAGCTTTCTTT
CDR3: CASSATGAMNTEAFF

size: once
length: 20
D: TRBD2
J: TRBJ2-3
V: TRBV5-1
DNA: TGCGCCAGCAGCTTACCGGGACTAGCGGGAGATGGGGAATTGCCAGATACGCAGTATTTT
CDR3: CASSLPGLAGDGELPDTQYF

size: -
length: 18
D: TRBD2
J: TRBJ2-3
V: TRBV6-4
DNA: TGTGCCAGCAGTGAATCTCCGGTGACTAGCACACGCACAGATACGCAGTATTTT
CDR3: CASSESPVTSTRTDTQYF

size: -
length: 14
D: TRBD2
J: TRBJ2-5
V: TRBV7-9
DNA: TGTGCCAGCAGTCCCCGGGCGGGAGAAGAGACCCAGTACTTC
CDR3: CASSPRAGEETQYF

size: -
length: 14
D: TRBD1
J: TRBJ2-5
V: TRBV5-1
DNA: TGCGCCAGCAGCTGGGGACAGGGAAAAGAGACCCAGTACTTC
CDR3: CASSWGQGKETQYF

size: -
length: 14
D: -
J: TRBJ1-5
V: TRBV28
DNA: TGTGCCAGCAAGACGCAAATGAGCAATCAGCCCCAGCATTTT
CDR3: CASKTQMSNQPQHF

size: -
length: 13
D: -
J: TRBJ1-6
V: TRBV6-4
DNA: TGTGCCAGCAGTGACTCGATTTGGGGGCCCCTCCACTTT
CDR3: CASSDSIWGPLHF

size: -
length: 15
D: TRBD2
J: TRBJ2-7
V: TRBV13
DNA: TGTGCCAGCAGCTTAACTAGCGGGTTCTCCTACGAGCAGTACTTC
CDR3: CASSLTSGFSYEQYF

size: -
length: 16
D: -
J: TRBJ2-7
V: TRBV28
DNA: TGTGCCAGCAGTTTGGGGACCGGGACACCCTCCTACGAGCAGTACTTC
CDR3: CASSLGTGTPSYEQYF

size: -
length: 16
D: -
J: TRBJ2-2
V: TRBV7-9
DNA: TGTGCCAGCAGCCGCAGACTGGGGTCGGTCCCCGGGGAGCTGTTTTTT
CDR3: CASSRRLGSVPGELFF

size: -
length: 17
D: -
J: TRBJ2-7
V: TRBV7-8
DNA: TGTGCCAGCAGCCCCGGACGAACAGGGATACTTGGCTACGAGCAGTACTTC
CDR3: CASSPGRTGILGYEQYF

size: -
length: 14
D: TRBD1
J: TRBJ1-1
V: TRBV5-1
DNA: TGCGCCAGCAACCCCGGGACAGCGAACACTGAAGCTTTCTTT
CDR3: CASNPGTANTEAFF

size: -
length: 14
D: -
J: TRBJ1-2
V: TRBV6-1
DNA: TGTGCCAGCAGTGAACAACTCTTTCCCTATGGCTACACCTTC
CDR3: CASSEQLFPYGYTF

size: -
length: 16
D: -
J: TRBJ2-6
V: TRBV19
DNA: TGTGCCAGTAGTTGGGGCAGGGACTCTGGGGCCAACGTCCTGACTTTC
CDR3: CASSWGRDSGANVLTF

size: few
length: 13
D: -
J: TRBJ2-7
V: TRBV28
DNA: TGTGCCAGCAGTTTGGGTCAGGAGTACGAGCAGTACTTC
CDR3: CASSLGQEYEQYF

size: medium-sized
length: 11
D: -
J: TRBJ2-3
V: TRBV2
DNA: TGTGCCAGCAGTGAGGTTGGTACGCAGTATTTT
CDR3: CASSEVGTQYF

size: -
length: 15
D: TRBD1
J: TRBJ2-1
V: TRBV29-1
DNA: TGCAGCGTTGATACCCGGGACAGGGGGCTATGGGAGCAGTTCTTC
CDR3: CSVDTRDRGLWEQFF

size: once
length: 15
D: TRBD1
J: TRBJ2-2
V: TRBV6-6
DNA: TGTGCCAGCAGTGGACAGGGCCTTTCCACCGGGGAGCTGTTTTTT
CDR3: CASSGQGLSTGELFF

size: once
length: 13
D: -
J: TRBJ1-1
V: TRBV14
DNA: TGTGCCAGCAGCCAGGACAGGAACACTGAAGCTTTCTTT
CDR3: CASSQDRNTEAFF

size: -
length: 15
D: -
J: TRBJ2-2
V: TRBV5-1
DNA: TGCGCCAGCGGGCCGGCCGATCCGAACACCGGGGAGCTGTTTTTT
CDR3: CASGPADPNTGELFF

size: -
length: 14
D: -
J: TRBJ2-1
V: TRBV6-6
DNA: TGTGCCAGCAGTTTCGGACAGGAGGGGAATGAGCAGTTCTTC
CDR3: CASSFGQEGNEQFF

size: -
length: 17
D: -
J: TRBJ2-3
V: TRBV9
DNA: TGTGCCAGCAGCGTCGGGAGAACAGGTCCCGGTTTTTATACGCAGTATTTT
CDR3: CASSVGRTGPGFYTQYF

size: -
length: 15
D: -
J: TRBJ2-5
V: TRBV7-6
DNA: TGTGCCAGCAGCCCCGCCCTGGGGATTCAAGAGACCCAGTACTTC
CDR3: CASSPALGIQETQYF